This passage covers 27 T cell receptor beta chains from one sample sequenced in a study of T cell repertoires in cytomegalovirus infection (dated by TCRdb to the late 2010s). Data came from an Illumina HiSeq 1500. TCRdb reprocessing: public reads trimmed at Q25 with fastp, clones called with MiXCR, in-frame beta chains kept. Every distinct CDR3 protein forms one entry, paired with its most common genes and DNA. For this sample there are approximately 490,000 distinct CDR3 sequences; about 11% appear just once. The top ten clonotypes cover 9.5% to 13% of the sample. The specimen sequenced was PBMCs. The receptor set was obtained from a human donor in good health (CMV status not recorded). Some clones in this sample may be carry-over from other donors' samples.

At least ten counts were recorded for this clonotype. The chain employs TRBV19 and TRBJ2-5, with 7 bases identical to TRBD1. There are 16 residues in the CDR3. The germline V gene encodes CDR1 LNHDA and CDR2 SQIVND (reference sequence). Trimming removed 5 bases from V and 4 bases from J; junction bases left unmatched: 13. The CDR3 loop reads CASSPQGTASLETQYF. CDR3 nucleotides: TGTGCCAGTAGTCCCCAGGGGACAGCTTCCCTAGAGACCCAGTACTTC. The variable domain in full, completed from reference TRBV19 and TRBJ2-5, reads DGGITQSPKYLFRKEGQNVTLSCEQNLNHDAMYWYRQDPGQGLRLIYYSQIVNDFQKGDIAEGYSVSREKKESFPLTVTSAQKNPTAFYLCASSPQGTASLETQYFGPGTRLLVL.

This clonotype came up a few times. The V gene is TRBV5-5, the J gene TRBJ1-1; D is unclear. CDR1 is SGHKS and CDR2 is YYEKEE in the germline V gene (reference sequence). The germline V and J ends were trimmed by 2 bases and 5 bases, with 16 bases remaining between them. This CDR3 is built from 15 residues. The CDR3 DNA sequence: TGTGCCAGCAGCTTCCGGGTGAACGGGAGGACTGAAGCTTTCTTT. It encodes CASSFRVNGRTEAFF.

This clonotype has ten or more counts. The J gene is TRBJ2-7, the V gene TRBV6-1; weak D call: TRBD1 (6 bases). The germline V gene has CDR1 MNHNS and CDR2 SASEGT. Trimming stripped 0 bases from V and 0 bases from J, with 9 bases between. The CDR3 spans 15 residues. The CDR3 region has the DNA TGTGCCAGCAGTGAAGCCGGGACATACTCCTACGAGCAGTACTTC. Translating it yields CASSEAGTYSYEQYF.

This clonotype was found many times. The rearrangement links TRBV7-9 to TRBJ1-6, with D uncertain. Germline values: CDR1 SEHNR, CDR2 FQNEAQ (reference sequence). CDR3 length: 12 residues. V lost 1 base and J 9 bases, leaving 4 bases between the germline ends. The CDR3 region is CASSLDASPLHF. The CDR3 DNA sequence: TGTGCCAGCAGCTTAGACGCTTCACCCCTCCACTTT. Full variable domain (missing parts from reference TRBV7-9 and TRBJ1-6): DTGVSQNPRHKITKRGQNVTFRCDPISEHNRLYWYRQTLGQGPEFLTYFQNEAQLEKSRLLSDRFSAERPKGSFSTLEIQRTEQGDSAMYLCASSLDASPLHFGNGTRLTVT.

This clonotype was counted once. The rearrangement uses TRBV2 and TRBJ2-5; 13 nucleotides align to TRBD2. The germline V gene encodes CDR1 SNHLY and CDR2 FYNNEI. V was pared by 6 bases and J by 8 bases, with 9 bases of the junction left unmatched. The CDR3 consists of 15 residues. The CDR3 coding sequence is TGTGCCAGCAGACGACTAGCGGGGGGCCCCCCCACCCAGTACTTC. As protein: CASRRLAGGPPTQYF.

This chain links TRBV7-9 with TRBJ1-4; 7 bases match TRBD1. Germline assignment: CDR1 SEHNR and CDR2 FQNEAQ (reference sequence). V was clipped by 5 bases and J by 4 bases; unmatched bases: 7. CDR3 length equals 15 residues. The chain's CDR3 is CASSAPGTDNEKLFF. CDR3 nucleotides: TGTGCCAGCAGCGCCCCCGGGACAGATAATGAAAAACTGTTTTTT.

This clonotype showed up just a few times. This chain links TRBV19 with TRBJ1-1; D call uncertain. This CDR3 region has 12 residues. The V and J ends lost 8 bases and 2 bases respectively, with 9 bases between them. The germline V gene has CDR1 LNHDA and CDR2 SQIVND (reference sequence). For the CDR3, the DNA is TGTGCCAGTCGGCCGTCTAACACTGAAGCTTTCTTT. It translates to CASRPSNTEAFF.

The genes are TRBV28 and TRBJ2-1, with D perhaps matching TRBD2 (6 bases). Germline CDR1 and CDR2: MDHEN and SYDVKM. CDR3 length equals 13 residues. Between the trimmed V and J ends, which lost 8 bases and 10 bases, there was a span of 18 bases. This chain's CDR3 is CASQWGRSKEQFF. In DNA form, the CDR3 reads TGTGCCAGCCAATGGGGGAGGTCGAAAGAGCAGTTCTTC.

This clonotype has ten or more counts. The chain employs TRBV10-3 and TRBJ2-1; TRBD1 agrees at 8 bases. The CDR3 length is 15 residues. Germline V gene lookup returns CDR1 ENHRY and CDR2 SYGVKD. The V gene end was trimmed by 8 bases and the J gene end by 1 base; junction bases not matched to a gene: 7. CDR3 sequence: CAILVRTGSYNEQFF. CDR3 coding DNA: TGTGCCATCTTGGTTAGGACAGGGTCCTACAATGAGCAGTTCTTC.

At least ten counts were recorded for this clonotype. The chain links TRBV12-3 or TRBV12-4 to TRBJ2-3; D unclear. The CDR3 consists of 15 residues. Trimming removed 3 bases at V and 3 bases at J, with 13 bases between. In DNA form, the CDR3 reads TGTGCCAGCAGTTTCGCGGCTCTGGGGACAGATACGCAGTATTTT. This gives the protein CASSFAALGTDTQYF.

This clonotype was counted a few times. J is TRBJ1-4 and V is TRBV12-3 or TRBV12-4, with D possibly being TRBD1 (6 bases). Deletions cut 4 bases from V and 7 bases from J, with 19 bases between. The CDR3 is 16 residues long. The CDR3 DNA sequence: TGTGCCAGCAGTTACCCTGACAGGTTCTTAGGTGAAAAACTGTTTTTT. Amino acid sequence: CASSYPDRFLGEKLFF.

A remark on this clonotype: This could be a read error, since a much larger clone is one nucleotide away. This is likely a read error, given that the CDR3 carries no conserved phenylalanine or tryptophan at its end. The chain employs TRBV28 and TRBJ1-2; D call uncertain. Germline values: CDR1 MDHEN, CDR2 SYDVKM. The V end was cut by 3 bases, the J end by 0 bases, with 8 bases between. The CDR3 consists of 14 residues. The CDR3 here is CASSFGKTNYGYTV. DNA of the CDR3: TGTGCCAGCAGTTTTGGAAAAACTAACTATGGCTACACCGTC.

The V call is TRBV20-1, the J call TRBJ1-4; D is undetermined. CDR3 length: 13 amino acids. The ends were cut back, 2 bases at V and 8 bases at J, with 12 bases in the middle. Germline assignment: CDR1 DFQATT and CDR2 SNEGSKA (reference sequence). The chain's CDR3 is CSARYKVEEKLFF. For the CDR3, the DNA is TGCAGTGCTAGATATAAGGTTGAGGAAAAACTGTTTTTT.

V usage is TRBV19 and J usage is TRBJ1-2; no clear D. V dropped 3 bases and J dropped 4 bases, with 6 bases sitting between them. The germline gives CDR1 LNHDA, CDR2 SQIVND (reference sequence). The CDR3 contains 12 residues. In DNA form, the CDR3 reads TGTGCCAGTAGTATTTCAGGCTATGGCTACACCTTC. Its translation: CASSISGYGYTF.

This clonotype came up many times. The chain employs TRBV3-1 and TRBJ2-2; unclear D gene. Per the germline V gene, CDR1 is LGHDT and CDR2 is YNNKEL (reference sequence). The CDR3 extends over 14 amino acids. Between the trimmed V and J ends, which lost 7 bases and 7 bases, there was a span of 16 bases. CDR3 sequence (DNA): TGTGCCAGCACCCTAGACTCGAACGGCGGGGAGCTGTTTTTT. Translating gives CASTLDSNGGELFF.

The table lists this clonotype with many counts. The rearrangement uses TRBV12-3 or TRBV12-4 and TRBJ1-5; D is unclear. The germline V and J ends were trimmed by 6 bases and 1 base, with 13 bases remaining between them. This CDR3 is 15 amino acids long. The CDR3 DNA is TGTGCCAGCAGCCACGGTGAGAAGAGCAATCAGCCCCAGCATTTT. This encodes CASSHGEKSNQPQHF.

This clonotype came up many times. Written as DNA, the CDR3 is TGTGCCAGCAGCCGACAGTCGTCTTCCTATGGCTACACCTTC. It translates to CASSRQSSSYGYTF. The rearrangement joins TRBV7-9 to TRBJ1-2; the D gene is possibly TRBD1 (5 bases). CDR1 is SEHNR and CDR2 is FQNEAQ in the germline V gene (reference sequence). Trimming removed 5 bases at V and 4 bases at J, with 14 bases between. The CDR3 length is 14 residues.

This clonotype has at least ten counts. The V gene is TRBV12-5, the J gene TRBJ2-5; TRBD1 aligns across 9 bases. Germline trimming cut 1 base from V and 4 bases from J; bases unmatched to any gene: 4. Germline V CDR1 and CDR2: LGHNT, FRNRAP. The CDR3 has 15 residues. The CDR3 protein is CASGLEGQGLETQYF. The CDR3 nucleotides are TGTGCTAGTGGTTTGGAGGGACAGGGTTTAGAGACCCAGTACTTC.

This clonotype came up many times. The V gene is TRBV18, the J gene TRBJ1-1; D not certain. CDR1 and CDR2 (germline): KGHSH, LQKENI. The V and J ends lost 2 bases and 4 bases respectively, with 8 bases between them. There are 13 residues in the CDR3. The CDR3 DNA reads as TGTGCCAGCTCACCAGGGCGAGTCACTGAAGCTTTCTTT. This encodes CASSPGRVTEAFF.

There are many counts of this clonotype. The CDR3 nucleotides are TGTGCCAGCAGCTTATTCGCGGGAGTGGCCTACAATGAGCAGTTCTTC. Encoded protein: CASSLFAGVAYNEQFF. The rearrangement uses TRBV7-3 and TRBJ2-1; 7 bases map to TRBD2. The trim removed 2 bases at V and 2 bases at J, leaving 6 bases unmatched. The germline CDR1 and CDR2 sequences are SGHTA and FQGTGA. The CDR3 spans 16 residues. The variable domain in full, completed from reference TRBV7-3 and TRBJ2-1, reads GAGVSQTPSNKVTEKGKYVELRCDPISGHTALYWYRQSLGQGPEFLIYFQGTGAADDSGLPNDRFFAVRPEGSVSTLKIQRTERGDSAVYLCASSLFAGVAYNEQFFGPGTRLTVL.

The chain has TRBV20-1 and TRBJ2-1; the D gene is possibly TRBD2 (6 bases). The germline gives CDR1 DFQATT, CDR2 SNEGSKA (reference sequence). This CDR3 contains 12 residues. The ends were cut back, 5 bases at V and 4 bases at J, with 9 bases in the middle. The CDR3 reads CSALGRYNEQFF. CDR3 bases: TGCAGTGCTCTAGGGAGGTACAATGAGCAGTTCTTC.

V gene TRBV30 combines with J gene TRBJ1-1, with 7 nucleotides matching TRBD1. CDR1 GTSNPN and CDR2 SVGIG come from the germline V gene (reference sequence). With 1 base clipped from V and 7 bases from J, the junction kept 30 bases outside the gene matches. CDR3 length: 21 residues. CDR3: CAWSARDRVPSFSSLRYEAFF. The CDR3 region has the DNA TGTGCCTGGAGTGCACGGGACAGAGTCCCGTCTTTCTCCTCCCTCCGGTATGAAGCTTTCTTT.

The CDR3 DNA follows: TGTGCCAGCAGCAGGCTAGCGGTCACGCAGTTCTTC. Translation gives CASSRLAVTQFF. V and J are TRBV12-3 or TRBV12-4 and TRBJ2-1; 7 bases are a match to TRBD2. The CDR3 loop spans 12 amino acids. The junction had 8 bases not matched to a gene; V was cut back by 6 bases and J by 12 bases.

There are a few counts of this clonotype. The CDR3 region is CAISESDSPGIAFF. DNA of the CDR3: TGTGCCATCAGTGAATCGGACTCACCTGGGATTGCTTTCTTT. The rearrangement links TRBV10-3 to TRBJ1-1; unclear D gene. This CDR3 contains 14 residues. Germline-derived CDR1 and CDR2 are ENHRY and SYGVKD. V lost 3 bases and J lost 11, with 19 bases in between.

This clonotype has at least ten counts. The CDR3 DNA reads as TGCAGTGCAGGAGTCGAGACCCAGTACTTC. Protein: CSAGVETQYF. This chain joins TRBV20-1 and TRBJ2-5; D unresolved. Per the germline V gene, CDR1 is DFQATT and CDR2 is SNEGSKA (reference sequence). V shed 6 bases and J shed 5 bases, with 7 bases lying between them. The CDR3 has 10 residues.

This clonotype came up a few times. This CDR3 is CASSLGGGDADTQYF. The CDR3 DNA reads TGTGCCAGCAGCTTGGGGGGGGGGGACGCAGATACGCAGTATTTT. The chain is built from TRBV28 and TRBJ2-3; 7 nucleotides align to TRBD2. The CDR3 has 15 residues. Germline lookup yields CDR1 MDHEN and CDR2 SYDVKM. Unmatched junction bases numbered 10, after V lost 6 bases and J lost 4 bases. Using reference TRBV28 and TRBJ2-3 for the parts outside the CDR3, the full variable domain is DVKVTQSSRYLVKRTGEKVFLECVQDMDHENMFWYRQDPGLGLRLIYFSYDVKMKEKGDIPEGYSVSREKKERFSLILESASTNQTSMYLCASSLGGGDADTQYFGPGTRLTVL.

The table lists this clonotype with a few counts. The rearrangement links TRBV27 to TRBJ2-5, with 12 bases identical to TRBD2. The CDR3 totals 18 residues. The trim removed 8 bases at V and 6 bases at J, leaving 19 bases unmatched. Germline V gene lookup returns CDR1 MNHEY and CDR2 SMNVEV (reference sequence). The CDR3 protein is CASALLGILAGGRKTQYF. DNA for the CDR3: TGTGCCAGCGCGTTATTGGGGATACTAGCGGGGGGCCGGAAGACCCAGTACTTC.